This TCR beta chain came from a study of T cell responses to AZD1222 COVID-19 vaccine (dated by TCRdb to 2020 to 2022). Describing the broader study: A total of 233 trial participants underwent TCR sequencing, of whom nearly 210 had received two doses of AZD1222 and roughly 26 had received two doses of the MenACWY control vaccine. Enrollment into the trials was organized by age into subgroups of 18-55, 56-69 and 70-plus years, and those subgroups contained roughly 140, 27 and 60 TCR-sequenced participants, respectively.

Results the study describes overall, beyond this receptor: Spike-specific TCR breadth and depth rose significantly after two AZD1222 doses compared with day 0 and with MenACWY recipients. Most participants were white British and females outnumbered males, and the authors suggested that clonal diversity may have been underestimated. Conclusions about previously exposed vaccinees were limited because only six AZD1222 recipients were SARS-CoV-2 seropositive at baseline. Reportedly, almost half of the unique spike-specific TCRs recognized epitopes lying outside the regions that are mutated in the B.1.351 and B.1.1.7 variants. Because no day 14 peak-response samples were available, the repertoires could be characterized only after the peak T cell response. CD4 TCRs associated with the vaccine covered the entire spike protein, and the dominant responses were in regions 160-218 and 743-854. In the small 56-69-year group, the increase in depth fell short of significance, most likely because of low power.

From its cysteine to its phenylalanine, the CDR3 spans 16 amino acids. The sequence is cut down to CDR3 DNA, 48 bases in frame from base 1. Looking up the germline V gene (reference sequence) yields CDR1 SSHAT and CDR2 FNYEAQ. The time point label corresponds to: baseline before first vaccination. The label giving this sample's treatment or condition can be read as: meningococcal conjugate vaccine given as trial control. Samples from vaccinated people were obtained from the UK trials COV001 and COV002, which included a single-blind randomized controlled phase 2/3 trial of AZD1222 (ChAdOx1 nCoV-19) in healthy adults. For TCRbeta chain sequencing, PBMC samples from trial participants were taken at day 0 and at day 28 after the second dose. The CDR3 regions of human TCRbeta chains were analyzed by immunosequencing. Per the original workflow: TCRs in the repertoires were compared against a reference library of SARS-CoV-2-specific TCRs that had been generated with the MIRA antigen-specificity platform. Breadth was defined as the fraction of unique TCRs that were SARS-CoV-2-associated. Depth was defined as the fraction of total T cells that were SARS-CoV-2-associated. Using the MIRA data, every spike-specific TCR was mapped to the spike region that the TCR reacted to and assigned to either a CD4 or a CD8 class. Log10-transformed breadth and depth values were compared by one-way ANOVA with Sidak's multiple comparisons tests. The clones in this table, taken by TCRdb from immuneACCESS, are in-frame only. Not every clone is retained; where verified, under half of the shortfall comes from an unresolved V gene, and the cause of the rest is unknown. Clonal size and the V and J genes are those of that table, whereas D and trimming came from the DNA. This sample has fewer than 85,000 clones in its table, and about 90% of those were observed once. The ten top clones hold under 7.5% of the sample.

Regarding this clone: Its recognized antigen is unknown. Germline and junction disagree at one end, which may indicate a read error.

The sample in question was peripheral blood, obtained on day 0 of MenACWY control vaccination. The clonotype was recovered from an adult in good health. This chain is built from TRBV7-7 and TRBJ2-2, with 9 bases matching TRBD1. The nucleotide sequence reads TGTGCTAGCAGCTCGCGGACAGGGGTTGGGTCCGGGGAGCTGTTTTTT. Its protein product is CASSSRTGVGSGELFF.